The T cell receptor (beta chain) described here comes from a study of blood T cell repertoires in COVID-19. Between the trimmed V and J ends, which lost 6 bases and 0 bases, there was a span of 15 bases. This CDR3 region has 17 residues. Germline CDR1 LNHDA, CDR2 SQIVND (reference sequence). Assay: immunoSEQ multiplex PCR; the TCRdb copy retains only in-frame clones and omits some. The sample lists roughly 300,000 clones, approximately 91% occurring once. The rearrangement joins TRBV19 to TRBJ2-6; D is unresolved. The TCR comes from a middle-aged woman with acute COVID-19. Sequencing input: PBMCs or T cells enriched from blood (not recorded which). DNA for the CDR3: TGTGCCAGTAGCCTTCAATTGGCCAGCTCTGGGGCCAACGTCCTGACTTTC. It encodes CASSLQLASSGANVLTF.